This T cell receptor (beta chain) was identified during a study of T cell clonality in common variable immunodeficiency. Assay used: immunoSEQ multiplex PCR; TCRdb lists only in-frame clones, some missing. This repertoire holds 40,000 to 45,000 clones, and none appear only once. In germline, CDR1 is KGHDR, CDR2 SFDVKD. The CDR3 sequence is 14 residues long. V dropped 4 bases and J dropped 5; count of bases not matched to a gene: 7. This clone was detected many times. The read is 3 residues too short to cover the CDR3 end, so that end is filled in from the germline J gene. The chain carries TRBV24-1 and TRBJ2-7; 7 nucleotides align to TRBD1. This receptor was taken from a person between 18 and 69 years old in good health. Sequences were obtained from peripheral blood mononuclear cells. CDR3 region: CATSDPDRYNEQYF. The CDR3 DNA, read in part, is TGTGCCACCAGTGACCCGGACAGGTACAACGAG.